This is a list of T cell receptor beta chains from one sample in a study of blood T cell repertoires in COVID-19. TCRdb keeps only in-frame clones here, not all; method: immunoSEQ multiplex PCR. Of some 160,000 clones listed, roughly three quarters are singletons. Input material: peripheral blood. The receptor set was obtained from a man aged 45 to 65 with active or convalescent COVID-19. The CDR3 runs from the conserved cysteine through the conserved F or W. The D gene is left open where the match is weak. Clone sizes are given selectively: once, few, many, or a class where the clone is expanded.

size | J | V | D | CDR3 | DNA
. | TRBJ2-1 | TRBV24-1 | TRBD1 | CATSDQDRGLGNEQFF | TGTGCCACCAGTGACCAGGACAGGGGGCTTGGCAATGAGCAGTTCTTC
. | TRBJ1-1 | TRBV29-1 | . | CSAADRLNTEAFF | TGCAGCGCCGCGGACAGATTGAACACTGAAGCTTTCTTT
. | TRBJ1-2 | TRBV29-1 | TRBD1 | CSVGAGGSRGYTF | TGCAGCGTTGGAGCAGGGGGCTCACGGGGCTACACCTTC
few | TRBJ1-2 | TRBV30 | . | CAWSKDRRATNYGYTF | TGTGCCTGGAGTAAGGACAGAAGAGCAACTAACTATGGCTACACCTTC
. | TRBJ1-5 | TRBV6-5 | TRBD1 | CASRGQGVGNQPQHF | TGTGCCAGCAGGGGACAGGGAGTCGGCAATCAGCCCCAGCATTTT
few | TRBJ1-1 | TRBV4-2 | . | CASSHPTGSNTEAFF | TGTGCCAGCAGCCATCCTACAGGGTCGAACACTGAAGCTTTCTTT
. | TRBJ1-5 | TRBV15 | TRBD1 | CATSPRTGGNQPQHF | TGTGCCACCAGCCCGAGGACAGGGGGCAATCAGCCCCAGCATTTT
. | TRBJ2-7 | TRBV4-1 | TRBD2 | CASSQEDWRLAGGASYEQYF | TGCGCCAGCAGCCAAGAGGACTGGAGACTAGCGGGAGGGGCCTCCTACGAGCAGTACTTC
. | TRBJ1-3 | TRBV28 | . | CASRALNSGNTIYF | TGTGCCAGCAGAGCACTGAACTCTGGAAACACCATATATTTT
. | TRBJ1-5 | TRBV28 | . | CASSPDRNYQPQHF | TGTGCCAGCAGTCCGGACAGAAATTATCAGCCCCAGCATTTT
. | TRBJ1-1 | TRBV10-1 | TRBD1 | CASSERGQTEAFF | TGCGCCAGCAGTGAGAGGGGGCAGACTGAAGCTTTCTTT
. | TRBJ2-1 | TRBV7-8 | . | CASSRVPGRTHNEQFF | TGTGCCAGCAGCAGAGTTCCAGGCCGTACGCACAATGAGCAGTTCTTC
. | TRBJ1-1 | TRBV28 | . | CASRGSGRHTEAFF | TGTGCCAGCAGGGGGTCGGGGAGACACACTGAAGCTTTCTTT
. | TRBJ1-4 | TRBV28 | . | CASSPTGASNEKLFF | TGTGCCAGCAGTCCGACAGGTGCTTCTAATGAAAAACTGTTTTTT
. | TRBJ1-2 | TRBV19 | TRBD1 | CATGQVSINGYTF | TGTGCCACCGGACAGGTATCTATCAATGGCTACACCTTC
. | TRBJ2-7 | TRBV2 | . | CASSALPSYEQYF | TGTGCCAGCAGCGCGCTCCCCTCCTACGAGCAGTACTTC
. | TRBJ1-1 | TRBV11-2 | TRBD1 | CASSSLDRGQDTEAFF | TGTGCCAGCAGTTCCTTGGACAGGGGGCAAGACACTGAAGCTTTCTTT
. | TRBJ2-2 | TRBV18 | . | CASSPSVSPTGELFF | TGTGCCAGCTCACCATCGGTGAGCCCCACCGGGGAGCTGTTTTTT
once | TRBJ1-4 | TRBV6-5 | . | CASSYSRGGYEKLFF | TGTGCCAGCAGTTACTCAAGGGGAGGGTATGAAAAACTGTTTTTT
. | TRBJ2-2 | TRBV28 | . | CASSLFRGGSTGELFF | TGTGCCAGCAGTTTATTCAGGGGTGGATCGACCGGGGAGCTGTTTTTT
. | TRBJ1-6 | TRBV5-6 | TRBD1 | CASSPGQGSNSPLHF | TGTGCCAGCAGCCCGGGACAGGGGAGCAATTCACCCCTCCACTTT
. | TRBJ2-2 | TRBV2 | . | CASTPRGLGGGELFF | TGTGCCAGCACCCCAAGGGGCCTGGGTGGCGGGGAGCTGTTTTTT
. | TRBJ2-5 | TRBV11-3 | TRBD2 | CASSRGTSGGEETQYF | TGTGCCAGCAGCCGCGGGACTAGCGGGGGGGAAGAGACCCAGTACTTC
many | TRBJ2-1 | TRBV5-4 | . | CASSQVNEQFF | TGTGCCAGCAGCCAGGTCAATGAGCAGTTCTTC
. | TRBJ1-5 | TRBV18 | . | CASSPGEDQPQHF | TGTGCCAGCTCACCCGGCGAGGATCAGCCCCAGCATTTT
. | TRBJ1-2 | TRBV7-2 | . | CASSPGLLVGYTF | TGTGCCAGCAGCCCGGGACTGCTGGTGGGCTACACCTTC
. | TRBJ2-5 | TRBV28 | . | CASSSTSYKTQYF | TGTGCCAGCAGCTCCACGAGTTATAAGACCCAGTACTTC
. | TRBJ1-5 | TRBV7-2 | . | CASSLDVSTGPQHF | TGTGCCAGCAGCTTAGATGTTTCCACGGGGCCCCAGCATTTT
. | TRBJ1-2 | TRBV15 | . | CATSRAEGGVPRYADGYTF | TGTGCCACCAGCAGAGCCGAGGGAGGGGTCCCTCGTTACGCGGATGGCTACACCTTC
. | TRBJ1-4 | TRBV27 | TRBD1 | CASRRQGAQTNEKLFF | TGTGCCAGCAGGAGACAGGGAGCGCAAACTAATGAAAAACTGTTTTTT
. | TRBJ2-1 | TRBV11-3 | TRBD2 | CASSLTSGGANEQFF | TGTGCCAGCAGCTTGACTAGCGGGGGGGCAAATGAGCAGTTCTTC